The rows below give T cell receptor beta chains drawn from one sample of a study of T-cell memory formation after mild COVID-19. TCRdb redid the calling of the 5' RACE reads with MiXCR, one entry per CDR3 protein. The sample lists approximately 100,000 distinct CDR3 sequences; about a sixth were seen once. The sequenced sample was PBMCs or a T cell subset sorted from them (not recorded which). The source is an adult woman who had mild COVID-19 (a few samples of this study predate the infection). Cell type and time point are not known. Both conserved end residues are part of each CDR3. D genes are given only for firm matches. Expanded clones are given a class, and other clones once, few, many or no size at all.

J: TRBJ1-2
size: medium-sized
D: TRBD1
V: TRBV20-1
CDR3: CSARQRGQVIGGYTF
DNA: TGCAGTGCTAGACAAAGGGGACAGGTTATAGGAGGCTACACCTTC

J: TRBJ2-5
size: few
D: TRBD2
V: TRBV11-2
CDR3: CASSLVLAGGPGETQYF
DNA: TGTGCCAGCAGCTTAGTACTAGCGGGAGGGCCAGGAGAGACCCAGTACTTC

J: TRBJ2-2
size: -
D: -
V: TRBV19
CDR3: CASSSRGRTGELFF
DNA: TGTGCCAGTAGTAGCCGGGGACGCACCGGGGAGCTGTTTTTT

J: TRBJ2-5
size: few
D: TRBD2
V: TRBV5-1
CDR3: CASKGSGTETQYF
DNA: TGCGCCAGCAAGGGTAGCGGGACGGAGACCCAGTACTTC

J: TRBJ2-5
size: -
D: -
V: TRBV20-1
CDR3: CSARDRGEGQETQYF
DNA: TGCAGTGCTAGAGATCGTGGTGAGGGACAAGAGACCCAGTACTTC

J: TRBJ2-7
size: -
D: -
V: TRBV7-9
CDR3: CASSLVASEQYF
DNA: TGTGCCAGCAGCTTAGTGGCGAGCGAGCAGTACTTC

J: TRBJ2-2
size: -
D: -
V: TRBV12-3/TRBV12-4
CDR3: CASSFGGAGELFF
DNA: TGTGCCAGCAGTTTTGGAGGGGCCGGGGAGCTGTTTTTT

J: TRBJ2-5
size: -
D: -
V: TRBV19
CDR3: CASSILLAETQYF
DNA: TGTGCCAGTAGTATCCTGCTAGCTGAGACCCAGTACTTC

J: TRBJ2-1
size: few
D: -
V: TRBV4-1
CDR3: CASSQVQAGSSYNEQFF
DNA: TGCGCCAGCAGCCAAGTGCAGGCGGGGAGCTCCTACAATGAGCAGTTCTTC

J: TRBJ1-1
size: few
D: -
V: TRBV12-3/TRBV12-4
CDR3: CASSLAWVKNTEAFF
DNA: TGTGCCAGCAGTTTAGCGTGGGTCAAGAACACTGAAGCTTTCTTT

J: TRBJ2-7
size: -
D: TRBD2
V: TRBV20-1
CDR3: CSAPKRPGLADEQYF
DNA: TGCAGTGCTCCCAAGAGACCGGGACTAGCAGACGAGCAGTACTTC

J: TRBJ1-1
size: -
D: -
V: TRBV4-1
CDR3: CASSLGARAFF
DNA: TGCGCCAGCAGCCTAGGGGCCCGAGCTTTCTTT

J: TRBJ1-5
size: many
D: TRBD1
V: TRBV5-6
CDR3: CASSYRGLGQPQHF
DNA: TGTGCCAGCAGTTACAGGGGGCTGGGTCAGCCCCAGCATTTT

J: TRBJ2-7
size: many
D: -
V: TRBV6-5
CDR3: CASSYLLDGSYEQYF
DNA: TGTGCCAGCAGTTACCTCCTAGACGGTTCCTACGAGCAGTACTTC

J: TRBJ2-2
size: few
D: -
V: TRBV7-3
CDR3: CASSSLSGELFF
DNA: TGTGCCAGCAGCTCCCTATCCGGGGAGCTGTTTTTT

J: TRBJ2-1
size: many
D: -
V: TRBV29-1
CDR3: CSVEEPTNNNEQFF
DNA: TGCAGCGTTGAGGAACCGACTAATAACAATGAGCAGTTCTTC

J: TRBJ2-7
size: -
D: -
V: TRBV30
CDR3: CAWSLGAPGEQYF
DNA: TGTGCCTGGAGTTTGGGGGCCCCGGGGGAGCAGTACTTC

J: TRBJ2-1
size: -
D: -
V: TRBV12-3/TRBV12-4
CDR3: CASSSSSDSYNEQFF
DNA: TGTGCCAGCAGCTCCTCTAGCGACTCCTACAATGAGCAGTTCTTC

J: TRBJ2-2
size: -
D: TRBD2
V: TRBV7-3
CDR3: CASSSSSGRAYTGELFF
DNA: TGTGCCAGCAGCTCCTCTAGCGGGAGGGCTTACACCGGGGAGCTGTTTTTT

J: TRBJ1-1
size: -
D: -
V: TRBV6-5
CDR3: CASTPLGAKRTEAFF
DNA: TGTGCCAGCACTCCACTCGGGGCGAAAAGGACTGAAGCTTTCTTT

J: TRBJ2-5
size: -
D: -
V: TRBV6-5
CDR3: CASSLSPRRGPQETQYF
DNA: TGTGCCAGCAGTCTCTCTCCCCGCCGGGGGCCACAAGAGACCCAGTACTTC

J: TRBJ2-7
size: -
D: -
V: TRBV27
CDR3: CASSLSWGELNYEQYF
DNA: TGTGCCAGCAGTTTATCATGGGGGGAGTTAAACTACGAGCAGTACTTC

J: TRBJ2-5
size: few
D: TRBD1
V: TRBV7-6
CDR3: CASSPNRGQYQETQYF
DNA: TGTGCCAGCAGCCCAAACAGGGGCCAGTACCAAGAGACCCAGTACTTC

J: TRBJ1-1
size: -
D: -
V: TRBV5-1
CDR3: CASRWRANTEAFF
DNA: TGCGCCAGCAGGTGGAGGGCGAACACTGAAGCTTTCTTT

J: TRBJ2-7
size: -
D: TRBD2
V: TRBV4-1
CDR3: CASSLTIAGSYEQYF
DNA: TGCGCCAGCAGCCTTACCATAGCGGGAAGTTACGAGCAGTACTTC

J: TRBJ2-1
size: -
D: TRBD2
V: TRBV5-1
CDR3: CASSTREREYYNEQFF
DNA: TGCGCCAGCAGCACCCGTGAGCGGGAGTATTACAATGAGCAGTTCTTC

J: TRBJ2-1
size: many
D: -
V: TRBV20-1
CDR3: CSARDINLDEQFF
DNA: TGCAGTGCTAGAGATATCAATTTGGATGAGCAGTTCTTC

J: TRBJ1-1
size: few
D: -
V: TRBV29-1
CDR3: CSVDRDSTEAFF
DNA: TGCAGCGTCGATAGAGACAGCACTGAAGCTTTCTTT

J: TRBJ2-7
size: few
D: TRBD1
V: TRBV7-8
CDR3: CASSLELGVGTGMNEQYF
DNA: TGTGCCAGCAGCTTAGAACTGGGGGTTGGGACAGGGATGAACGAGCAGTACTTC

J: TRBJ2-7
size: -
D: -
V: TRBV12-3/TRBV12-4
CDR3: CASSLFLPEQYF
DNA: TGTGCCAGCAGTTTGTTCCTTCCCGAGCAGTACTTC

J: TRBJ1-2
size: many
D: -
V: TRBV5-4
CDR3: CASSLEKGLNYGYTF
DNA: TGTGCCAGCAGCTTGGAAAAGGGCCTTAACTATGGCTACACCTTC

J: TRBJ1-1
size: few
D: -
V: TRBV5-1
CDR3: CASSLKGVTEAFF
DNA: TGCGCCAGCAGCTTGAAAGGGGTCACTGAAGCTTTCTTT

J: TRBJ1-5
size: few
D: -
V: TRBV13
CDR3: CASSFSRRGSNQPQHF
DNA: TGTGCCAGCAGCTTCAGCCGGCGGGGGAGCAATCAGCCCCAGCATTTT

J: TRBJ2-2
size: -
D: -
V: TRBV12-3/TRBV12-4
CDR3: CASSSLRLETAFTGELFF
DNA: TGTGCCAGCAGTTCCCTGCGCTTGGAGACTGCATTCACCGGGGAGCTGTTTTTT

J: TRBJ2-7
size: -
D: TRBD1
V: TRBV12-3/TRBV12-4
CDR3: CASSVQGAVPSYEQYF
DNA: TGTGCCAGCAGTGTGCAGGGGGCGGTCCCCTCCTACGAGCAGTACTTC

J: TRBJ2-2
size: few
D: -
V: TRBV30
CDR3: CAWSVEGTGELFF
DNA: TGTGCCTGGAGTGTCGAAGGCACCGGGGAGCTGTTTTTT

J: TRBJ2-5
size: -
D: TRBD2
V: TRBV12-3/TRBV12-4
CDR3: CASSFGSAVWASGAKQETQYF
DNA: TGTGCCAGCAGTTTCGGCTCGGCGGTGTGGGCTAGCGGGGCGAAACAAGAGACCCAGTACTTC

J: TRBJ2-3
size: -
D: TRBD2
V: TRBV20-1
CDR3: CSAAGTSGMTDTQYF
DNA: TGCAGTGCTGCTGGGACTAGCGGGATGACAGATACGCAGTATTTT

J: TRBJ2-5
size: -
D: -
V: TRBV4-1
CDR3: CASSQGALQGETQYF
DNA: TGCGCCAGCAGCCAAGGAGCACTACAGGGCGAGACCCAGTACTTC

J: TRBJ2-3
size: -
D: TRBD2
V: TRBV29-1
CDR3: CSVQFRGLLDTQYF
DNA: TGCAGCGTTCAATTCCGGGGACTATTAGATACGCAGTATTTT

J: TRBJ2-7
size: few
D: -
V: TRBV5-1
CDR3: CASSSLTPRRSYEQYF
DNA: TGCGCCAGCAGCTCATTGACACCCCGGAGGTCCTACGAGCAGTACTTC